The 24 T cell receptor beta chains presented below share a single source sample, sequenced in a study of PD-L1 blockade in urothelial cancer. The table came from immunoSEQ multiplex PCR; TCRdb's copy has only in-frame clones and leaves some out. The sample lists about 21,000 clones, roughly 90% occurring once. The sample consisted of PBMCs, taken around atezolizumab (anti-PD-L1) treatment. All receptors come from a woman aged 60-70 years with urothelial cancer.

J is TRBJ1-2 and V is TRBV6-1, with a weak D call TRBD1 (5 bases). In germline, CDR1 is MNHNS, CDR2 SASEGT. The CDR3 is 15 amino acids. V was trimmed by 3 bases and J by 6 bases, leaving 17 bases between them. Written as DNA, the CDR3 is TGTGCCAGCAGTGACGTTCGCCTAGGAGGGGATGGCTACACCTTC. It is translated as CASSDVRLGGDGYTF.

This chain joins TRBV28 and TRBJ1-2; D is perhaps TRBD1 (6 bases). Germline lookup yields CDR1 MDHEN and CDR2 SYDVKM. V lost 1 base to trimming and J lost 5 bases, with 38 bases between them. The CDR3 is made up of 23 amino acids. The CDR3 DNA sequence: TGTGCCAGCAGTTTATTCGGGTATAGAGGGTTACAGGGATCTTCCGTCGTGGGGTATGGCTACACCTTC. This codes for CASSLFGYRGLQGSSVVGYGYTF.

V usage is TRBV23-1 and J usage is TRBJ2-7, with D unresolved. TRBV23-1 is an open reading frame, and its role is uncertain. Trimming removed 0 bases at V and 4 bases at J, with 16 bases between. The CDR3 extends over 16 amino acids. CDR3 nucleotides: TGCGCCAGCAGTCAATCGGTGCCCCCGAATCTATACGAGCAGTACTTC. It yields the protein CASSQSVPPNLYEQYF.

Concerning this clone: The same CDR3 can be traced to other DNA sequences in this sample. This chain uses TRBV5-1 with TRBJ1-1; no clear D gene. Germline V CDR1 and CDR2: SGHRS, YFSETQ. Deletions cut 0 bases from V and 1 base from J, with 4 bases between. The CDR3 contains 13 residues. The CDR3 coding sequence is TGCGCCAGCAGCTTGGGAGGGAACACTGAAGCTTTCTTT. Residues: CASSLGGNTEAFF.

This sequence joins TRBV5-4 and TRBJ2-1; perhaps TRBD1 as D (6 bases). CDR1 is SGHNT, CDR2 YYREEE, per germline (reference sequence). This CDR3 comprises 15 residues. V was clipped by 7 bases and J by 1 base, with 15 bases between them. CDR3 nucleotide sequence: TGTGCCAGCGCCAAACAGGGAGAGTCCTACAATGAGCAGTTCTTC. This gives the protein CASAKQGESYNEQFF.

CDR3 residues: CSVDADIPNNEQFF. The DNA of the CDR3 is TGCAGCGTTGACGCGGACATTCCCAACAATGAGCAGTTCTTC. V usage is TRBV29-1 and J usage is TRBJ2-1, with TRBD1 as a possible D gene (5 bases). The CDR3 is made up of 14 amino acids. Germline-derived CDR1 and CDR2 are SQVTM and ANQGSEA. V lost 3 bases to trimming and J lost 5 bases, with 14 bases between them.

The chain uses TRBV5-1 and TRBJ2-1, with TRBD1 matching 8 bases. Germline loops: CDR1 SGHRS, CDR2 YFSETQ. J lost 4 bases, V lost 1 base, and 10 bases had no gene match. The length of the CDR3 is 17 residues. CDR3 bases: TGCGCCAGCAGCTTGCCCGACCAGGGGGCGCGGTACAATGAGCAGTTCTTC. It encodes CASSLPDQGARYNEQFF.

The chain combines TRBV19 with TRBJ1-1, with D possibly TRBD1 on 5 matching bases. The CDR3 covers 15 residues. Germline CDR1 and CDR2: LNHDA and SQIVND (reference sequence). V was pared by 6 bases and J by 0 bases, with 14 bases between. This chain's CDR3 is CASRDRRGVNTEAFF. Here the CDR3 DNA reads TGTGCCAGTAGGGATCGGAGGGGCGTGAACACTGAAGCTTTCTTT.

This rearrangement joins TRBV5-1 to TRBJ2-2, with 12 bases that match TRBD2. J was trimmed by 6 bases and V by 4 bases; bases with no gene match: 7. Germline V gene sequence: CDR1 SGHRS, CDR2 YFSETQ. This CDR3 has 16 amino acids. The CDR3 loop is CASSLPGLAGSGELFF. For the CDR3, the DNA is TGCGCCAGCAGCCTCCCGGGACTAGCGGGTTCCGGGGAGCTGTTTTTT.

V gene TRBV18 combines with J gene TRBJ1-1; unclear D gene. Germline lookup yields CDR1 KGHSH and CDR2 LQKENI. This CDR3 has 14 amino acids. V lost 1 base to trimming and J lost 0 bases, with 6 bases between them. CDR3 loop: CASSPRDLNTEAFF. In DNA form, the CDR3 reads TGTGCCAGCTCACCACGCGATTTGAACACTGAAGCTTTCTTT. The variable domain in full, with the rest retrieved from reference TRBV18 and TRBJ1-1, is NAGVMQNPRHLVRRRGQEARLRCSPMKGHSHVYWYRQLPEEGLKFMVYLQKENIIDESGMPKERFSAEFPKEGPSILRIQQVVRGDSAAYFCASSPRDLNTEAFFGQGTRLTVV.

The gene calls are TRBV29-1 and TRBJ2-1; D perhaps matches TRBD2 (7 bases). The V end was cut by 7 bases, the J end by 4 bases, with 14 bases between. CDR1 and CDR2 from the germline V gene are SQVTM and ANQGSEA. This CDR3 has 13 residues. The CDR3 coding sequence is TGCAGCGAAACGAGGGGGGGTTACAATGAGCAGTTCTTC. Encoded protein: CSETRGGYNEQFF.

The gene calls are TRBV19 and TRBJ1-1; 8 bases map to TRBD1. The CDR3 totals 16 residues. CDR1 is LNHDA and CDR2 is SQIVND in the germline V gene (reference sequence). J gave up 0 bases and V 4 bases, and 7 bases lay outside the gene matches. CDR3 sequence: CASSRPPGQVNTEAFF. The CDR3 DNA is TGTGCCAGTAGTAGGCCCCCGGGACAGGTGAACACTGAAGCTTTCTTT.

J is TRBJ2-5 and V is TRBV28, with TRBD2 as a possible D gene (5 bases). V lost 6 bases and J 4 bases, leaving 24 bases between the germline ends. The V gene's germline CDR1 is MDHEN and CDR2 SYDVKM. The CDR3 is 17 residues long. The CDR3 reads CASSISVPGSTTETQYF. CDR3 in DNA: TGTGCCAGCAGCATATCAGTCCCGGGATCCACCACAGAGACCCAGTACTTC.

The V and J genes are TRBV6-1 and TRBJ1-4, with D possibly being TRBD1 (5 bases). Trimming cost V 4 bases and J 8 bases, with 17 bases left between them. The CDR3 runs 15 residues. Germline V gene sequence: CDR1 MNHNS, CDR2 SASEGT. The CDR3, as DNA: TGTGCCAGCAGTGCCGTCCTCCCAGGGATCGAAAAACTGTTTTTT. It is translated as CASSAVLPGIEKLFF.

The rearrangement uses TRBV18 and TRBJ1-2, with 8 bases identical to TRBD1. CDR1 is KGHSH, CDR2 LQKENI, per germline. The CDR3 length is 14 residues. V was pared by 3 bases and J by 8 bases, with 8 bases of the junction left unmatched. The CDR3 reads CASSPTGESRGYTF. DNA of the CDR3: TGTGCCAGCTCACCGACAGGGGAGAGTCGAGGCTACACCTTC.

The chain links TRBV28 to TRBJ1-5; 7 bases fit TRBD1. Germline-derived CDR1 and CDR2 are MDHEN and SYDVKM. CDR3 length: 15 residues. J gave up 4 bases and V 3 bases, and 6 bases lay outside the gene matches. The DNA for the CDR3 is TGTGCCAGCAGTTTCGAACAGGGGTTTAATCAGCCCCAGCATTTT. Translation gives CASSFEQGFNQPQHF.

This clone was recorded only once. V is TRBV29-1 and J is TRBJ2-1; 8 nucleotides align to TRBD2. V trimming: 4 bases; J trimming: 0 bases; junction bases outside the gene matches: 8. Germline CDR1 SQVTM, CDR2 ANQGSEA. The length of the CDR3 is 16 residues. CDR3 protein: CSVVRIAGSSYNEQFF. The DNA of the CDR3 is TGCAGCGTTGTAAGGATAGCGGGGAGCTCCTACAATGAGCAGTTCTTC.

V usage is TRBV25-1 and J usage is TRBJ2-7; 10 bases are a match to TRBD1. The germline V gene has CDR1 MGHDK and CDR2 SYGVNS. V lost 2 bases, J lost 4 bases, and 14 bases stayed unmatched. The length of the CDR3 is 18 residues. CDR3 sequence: CASSETGTGEPDGYEQYF. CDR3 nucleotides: TGTGCCAGCAGTGAAACTGGGACAGGGGAGCCTGATGGGTACGAGCAGTACTTC.

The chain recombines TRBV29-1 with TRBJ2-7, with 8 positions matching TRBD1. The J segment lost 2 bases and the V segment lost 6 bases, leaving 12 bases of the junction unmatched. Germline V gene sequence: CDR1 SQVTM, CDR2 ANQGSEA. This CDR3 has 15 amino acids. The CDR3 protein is CSVAALNRGTYEQYF. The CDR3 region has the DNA TGCAGCGTCGCCGCGCTCAACAGGGGGACCTACGAGCAGTACTTC.

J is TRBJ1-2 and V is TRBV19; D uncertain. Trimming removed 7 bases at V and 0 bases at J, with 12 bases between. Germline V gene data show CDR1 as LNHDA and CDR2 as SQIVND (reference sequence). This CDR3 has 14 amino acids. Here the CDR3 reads CASTGKRANYGYTF. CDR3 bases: TGTGCCAGTACCGGGAAGAGGGCTAACTATGGCTACACCTTC.

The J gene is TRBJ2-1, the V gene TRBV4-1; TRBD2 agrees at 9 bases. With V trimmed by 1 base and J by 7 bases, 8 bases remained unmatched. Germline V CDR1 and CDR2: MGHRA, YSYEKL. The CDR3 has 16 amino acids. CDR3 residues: CASSQVIAGVDNEQFF. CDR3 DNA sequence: TGCGCCAGCAGCCAAGTCATAGCGGGAGTAGATAATGAGCAGTTCTTC.

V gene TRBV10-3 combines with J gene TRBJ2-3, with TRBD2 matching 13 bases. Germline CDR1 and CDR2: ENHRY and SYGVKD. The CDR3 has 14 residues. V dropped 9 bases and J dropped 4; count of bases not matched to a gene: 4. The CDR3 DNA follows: TGTGCCATTAGGACTAGCGGGAGCGCAGATACGCAGTATTTT. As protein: CAIRTSGSADTQYF.

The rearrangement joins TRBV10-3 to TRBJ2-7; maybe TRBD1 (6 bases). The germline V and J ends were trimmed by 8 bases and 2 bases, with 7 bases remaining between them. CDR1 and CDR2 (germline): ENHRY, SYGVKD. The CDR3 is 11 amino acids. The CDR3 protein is CAIGQPYEQYF. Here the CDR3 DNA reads TGTGCCATCGGACAGCCCTACGAGCAGTACTTC.

The CDR3 reads CASSLLGQGASNQPQHF. The CDR3 nucleotides read TGTGCCAGCAGTTTATTGGGACAGGGGGCTAGCAATCAGCCCCAGCATTTT. The chain is built from TRBV28 and TRBJ1-5; 12 nucleotides agree with TRBD1. Germline lookup yields CDR1 MDHEN and CDR2 SYDVKM. J gave up 0 bases and V 1 base, and 1 base lay outside the gene matches. The CDR3 sequence is 17 residues long.